The clone carrying this T cell receptor (beta chain) showed up just a few times. The target antigen is unknown. The germline CDR1 and CDR2 sequences are MNHNY and SVGAGI (reference sequence). CDR3 length: 14 residues. V was cut by 6 bases and J by 1 base, with 12 bases left in between. Using immunoSEQ multiplex PCR, the repertoire was profiled, and TCRdb retains in-frame clones only, with some absent. This table has some 120,000 clones, about 88% appearing once. This entry belongs to a study of T cell responses to AZD1222 COVID-19 vaccine. Study-level points and caveats: Vaccine-related CD4 TCRs covered spike, predominating at 160-218 and 743-854.

This specimen consisted of peripheral blood, obtained on day 0 of AZD1222 vaccination. The clonotype comes from an adult in good health. The chain is built from TRBV6-6 and TRBJ1-1, with a tentative D call TRBD1 (6 bases). CDR3 DNA: TGTGCCAGCAGCAATGGACAGAAGAACACTGAAGCTTTCTTT. Translated, it gives CASSNGQKNTEAFF.